The next 18 T cell receptor beta chains were all read from a single sample in a study of shared clonotypes between healthy human individuals. Profiling relied on immunoSEQ multiplex PCR, and the TCRdb table lists in-frame clones only, not all of them. The data show 950,000 to 1,200,000 clones, 70% to 85% seen once. Material for sequencing was memory CD4+ T cells from PBMCs. Subset defined: CD45RA-negative fraction. All receptors derive from a man between 18 and 35 years old in good health. Some clones in this sample may be carry-over from other donors' samples.

V usage is TRBV4-1 and J usage is TRBJ1-1, with TRBD1 as a possible D gene (5 bases). The CDR3 runs to 15 residues. Germline values: CDR1 MGHRA, CDR2 YSYEKL. The V gene lost 4 bases and the J gene lost 4 bases, with 16 bases spanning the gap. The CDR3 region is CASSPGPRPGTEAFF. CDR3 nucleotide sequence: TGCGCCAGCAGCCCGGGACCACGTCCTGGCACTGAAGCTTTCTTT.

The chain links TRBV6-5 to TRBJ1-5; maybe TRBD1 (6 bases). The germline CDR1 and CDR2 sequences are MNHEY and SVGAGI. V was trimmed by 4 bases and J by 4 bases, leaving 11 bases between them. This CDR3 is built from 14 residues. In DNA, the CDR3 is TGTGCCAGCAGTTCAGGGGAAAGGAATCAGCCCCAGCATTTT. Translation: CASSSGERNQPQHF.

The rearrangement joins TRBV11-2 to TRBJ2-7; D remains unclear. V was pared by 6 bases and J by 2 bases, with 5 bases between. The CDR3 covers 11 residues. Germline V gene sequence: CDR1 SGHAT, CDR2 FQNNGV. CDR3 sequence: CASRRAYEQYF. The CDR3 DNA reads as TGTGCCAGCAGGCGAGCCTACGAGCAGTACTTC.

The chain's CDR3 is CASSPNNWTPGELFF. For the CDR3, the DNA is TGTGCCAGCAGCCCTAATAATTGGACGCCCGGGGAGCTGTTTTTT. This chain uses TRBV11-2 with TRBJ2-2; no firm D call. This CDR3 region has 15 residues. V was cut by 5 bases and J by 6 bases, with 16 bases left in between. Looked up from germline, CDR1 is SGHAT and CDR2 is FQNNGV. Complete variable domain (other parts from reference TRBV11-2 and TRBJ2-2): EAGVAQSPRYKIIEKRQSVAFWCNPISGHATLYWYQQILGQGPKLLIQFQNNGVVDDSQLPKDRFSAERLKGVDSTLKIQPAKLEDSAVYLCASSPNNWTPGELFFGEGSRLTVL.

The J gene is TRBJ2-1, the V gene TRBV5-1, with D tentatively TRBD2 (6 bases). The ends were cut back, 2 bases at V and 2 bases at J, with 11 bases in the middle. CDR1 and CDR2 from the germline V gene are SGHRS and YFSETQ. The CDR3 consists of 15 residues. The chain's CDR3 is CASSLGGPPYNEQFF. The CDR3 nucleotides are TGCGCCAGCAGCTTAGGAGGGCCACCCTACAATGAGCAGTTCTTC.

This chain joins TRBV30 and TRBJ1-5, with 10 bases matching TRBD1. V shed 2 bases and J 7 bases; nucleotides not matched to a gene: 8. The CDR3 runs 15 residues. The germline V gene encodes CDR1 GTSNPN and CDR2 SVGIG (reference sequence). CDR3 nucleotide sequence: TGTGCCTGGAGTCCCGGGACAGGGGAAGGGCAGCCCCAGCATTTT. Its translation is CAWSPGTGEGQPQHF.

V gene TRBV9 combines with J gene TRBJ1-5, with no clear D. The CDR3 totals 11 residues. Germline CDR1 is SGDLS and CDR2 is YYNGEE. V was trimmed by 3 bases and J by 9 bases, leaving 7 bases between them. CDR3 nucleotide sequence: TGTGCCAGCAGCGCCCCCCGGCCCCAGCATTTT. Amino acids: CASSAPRPQHF.

The CDR3 is CSVVLRDYGPDTQYF. CDR3 nucleotides: TGCAGCGTGGTTCTCCGGGACTACGGGCCAGATACGCAGTATTTT. The chain links TRBV29-1 to TRBJ2-3; 7 positions match TRBD2. The germline V gene encodes CDR1 SQVTM and CDR2 ANQGSEA. Trimming cost V 6 bases and J 4 bases; bases outside gene matches: 13. CDR3 length equals 15 residues.

The chain carries TRBV30 and TRBJ1-5; no clear D. There are 14 residues in the CDR3. Trimming cost V 8 bases and J 2 bases, with 16 bases left between them. CDR1 GTSNPN and CDR2 SVGIG come from the germline V gene (reference sequence). The DNA for the CDR3 is TGTGCCCTCTCGGACCTGGTGGGCAATCAGCCCCAGCATTTT. This gives the protein CALSDLVGNQPQHF.

The chain combines TRBV9 with TRBJ2-7, with a weak D call TRBD1 (8 bases). The V gene's germline CDR1 is SGDLS and CDR2 YYNGEE. The ends were cut back, 2 bases at V and 6 bases at J, with 21 bases in the middle. The CDR3 totals 16 residues. The CDR3 bases are TGTGCCAGCAGCGTGCGGGACAGGCCGGGGGAGGGCGAGCAGTACTTC. Translating it yields CASSVRDRPGEGEQYF.

The chain links TRBV29-1 to TRBJ1-2; 7 bases map to TRBD1. J lost 4 bases, V lost 6 bases, and 5 bases had no gene match. There are 12 residues in the CDR3. The V gene's germline CDR1 is SQVTM and CDR2 ANQGSEA. In nucleotides, the CDR3 is TGCAGCGTCGCCGGGACAGCCTATGGCTACACCTTC. Protein sequence: CSVAGTAYGYTF. The entire variable domain, with the rest obtained from reference TRBV29-1 and TRBJ1-2, is as follows: SAVISQKPSRDICQRGTSLTIQCQVDSQVTMMFWYRQQPGQSLTLIATANQGSEATYESGFVIDKFPISRPNLTFSTLTVSNMSPEDSSIYLCSVAGTAYGYTFGSGTRLTVV.

The rearrangement links TRBV18 to TRBJ1-2; tentatively, D is TRBD1 (5 bases). Germline V gene sequence: CDR1 KGHSH, CDR2 LQKENI. Trimming removed 0 bases at V and 4 bases at J, with 15 bases between. The CDR3 has 16 amino acids. The CDR3 sequence: CASSPPGLGDGYGYTF. The CDR3 DNA reads as TGTGCCAGCTCACCACCGGGCCTGGGGGATGGCTATGGCTACACCTTC.

The chain couples TRBV2 to TRBJ1-4; D perhaps matches TRBD1 (5 bases). Germline CDR1 SNHLY, CDR2 FYNNEI. The CDR3 is made up of 14 amino acids. V was shortened by 5 bases and J by 5 bases, with 12 bases between the two germline ends. Written as DNA, the CDR3 is TGTGCCAGCAGTCTACAGGCGTTGAATGAAAAACTGTTTTTT. Residues: CASSLQALNEKLFF.

As concerns this clone: A much bigger clone sits one base away, suggesting this may be a read error. Other nucleotide sequences in the sample specify the same CDR3. The chain uses TRBV5-1 and TRBJ2-5, with D tentatively TRBD1 (6 bases). CDR3 length: 12 residues. V gave up 3 bases and J gave up 4 bases, with 7 bases separating them. Looked up from germline, CDR1 is SGHRS and CDR2 is YFSETQ. The CDR3, as DNA: TGCGCCAGCAGCTCACAGGGAGAGACCCAGTACTTC. It codes for CASSSQGETQYF.

The chain uses TRBV14 and TRBJ2-7, with TRBD2 as a possible D gene (5 bases). The V end lost 5 bases, the J end lost 3 bases, and 14 bases lay between the germline ends. This CDR3 comprises 14 residues. The germline V gene has CDR1 SGHDN and CDR2 FVKESK. CDR3 residues: CASSREGIRYEQYF. The CDR3 DNA is TGTGCCAGCAGCAGAGAGGGAATCCGCTACGAGCAGTACTTC.

The chain combines TRBV5-1 with TRBJ2-5; D may be TRBD2 (5 bases). The CDR3 contains 12 residues. The V gene lost 0 bases and the J gene lost 7 bases, with 7 bases spanning the gap. Germline-derived CDR1 and CDR2 are SGHRS and YFSETQ. In nucleotides, the CDR3 is TGCGCCAGCAGCTTGGCACGGGGGACCCAGTACTTC. Encoded protein: CASSLARGTQYF.

This clone was counted ten times or more. The chain links TRBV12-5 to TRBJ1-2; 10 bases fit TRBD1. Trimming removed 4 bases from V and 5 bases from J; junction bases left unmatched: 10. The germline V gene has CDR1 LGHNT and CDR2 FRNRAP. This CDR3 contains 16 residues. This CDR3 reads CASGWSGQGIWYGYTF. CDR3 in DNA: TGTGCTAGTGGTTGGTCGGGACAGGGGATTTGGTATGGCTACACCTTC.

The CDR3 DNA reads as TGTGCCAGTAGTCCCCATGACAGAGCCTACGAGCAGTACTTC. Translation gives CASSPHDRAYEQYF. The chain employs TRBV19 and TRBJ2-7, with a tentative D call TRBD1 (5 bases). Deletions cut 5 bases from V and 2 bases from J, with 13 bases between. The germline V gene encodes CDR1 LNHDA and CDR2 SQIVND (reference sequence). This CDR3 contains 14 residues.